Given below is one TCR beta chain in context. Its antigen remains unidentified. Between the trimmed V and J ends, which lost 0 bases and 5 bases, there was a span of 1 base. The CDR3 is 12 amino acids. Looked up from germline, CDR1 is MNHEY and CDR2 is SVGAGI. The protocol was immunoSEQ multiplex PCR, while the TCRdb copy is restricted to in-frame clones and leaves out a portion. This table has 95,000 to 120,000 clones, approximately 90% appearing once. The sample belongs to a study of OX40 agonist ivuxolimab in advanced cancers. Study summary: Ivuxolimab doses were 0.01, 0.1, 0.3, 1.5, 3 or 10 mg/kg every 2 weeks. The study enrolled dose-escalation patients with hepatocellular carcinoma, melanoma, renal cell or head and neck cancer.

Whole-study findings and limits: Still undetermined is the antigen specificity of the expanded peripheral T cells. Clonal expansion was seen in CD4+ and CD8+ blood T cells by week 6 at 0.1 to 3.0 mg/kg.

The specimen was CD4+ or CD8+ T cells sorted from blood, collected in a trial of the OX40 agonist ivuxolimab. J is TRBJ2-2 and V is TRBV6-5, with D hard to call. The receptor was isolated from an adult with an advanced solid tumor such as melanoma, head and neck, liver or kidney cancer. DNA for the CDR3: TGTGCCAGCAGTTACTCTACCGGGGAGCTGTTTTTT. Translation gives CASSYSTGELFF.